This TCR beta chain emerged from a study of blood T cell repertoires in COVID-19. Study-wide context: Researchers got acute and convalescent COVID-19 samples from the United States, Italy and Spain. PBMCs, B-cell-depleted T cells, or T cells provided the cDNA or gDNA that made up the material.

The germline V gene has CDR1 SGHTA and CDR2 FQGNSA. This CDR3 has 14 amino acids. Trimming removed 3 bases from V and 7 bases from J, with 13 bases in between. Per the original data handling: Amplification of reference gene primers was used by the study to estimate nucleated cell counts. TCRdb's table, derived via immunoSEQ multiplex PCR, lists solely in-frame clones and lacks some. V, J and clone size reflect that table, while D and trimming were determined from the DNA. The data contain 160,000 or so clones, roughly 87% of them singletons. This receptor was obtained from a woman aged 50 to 60 with acute or convalescent COVID-19. The gene calls are TRBV7-2 and TRBJ1-5; D ambiguous. The sequenced sample consisted of peripheral blood. The CDR3 is CASSFRLEAQPQHF. CDR3 DNA sequence: TGTGCCAGCAGCTTTAGATTAGAAGCACAGCCCCAGCATTTT.